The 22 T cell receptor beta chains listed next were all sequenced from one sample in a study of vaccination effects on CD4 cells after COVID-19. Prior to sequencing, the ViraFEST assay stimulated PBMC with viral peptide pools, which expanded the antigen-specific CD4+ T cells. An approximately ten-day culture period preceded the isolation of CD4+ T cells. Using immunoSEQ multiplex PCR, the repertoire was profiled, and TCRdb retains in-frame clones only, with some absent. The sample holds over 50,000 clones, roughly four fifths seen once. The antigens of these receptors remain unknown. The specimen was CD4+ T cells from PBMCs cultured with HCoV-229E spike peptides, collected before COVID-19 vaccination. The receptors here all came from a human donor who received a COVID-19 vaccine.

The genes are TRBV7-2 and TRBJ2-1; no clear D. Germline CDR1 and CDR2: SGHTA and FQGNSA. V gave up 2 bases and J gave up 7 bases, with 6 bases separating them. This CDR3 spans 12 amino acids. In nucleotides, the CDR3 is TGTGCCAGCAGCTTACTTTTGAATGAGCAGTTCTTC. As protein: CASSLLLNEQFF.

The CDR3 nucleotides are TGCGCCAGCAGCTCATTAGGACAGGGGGCTTCTGAAGCTTTCTTT. As protein: CASSSLGQGASEAFF. This chain links TRBV5-1 with TRBJ1-1; TRBD1 agrees at 11 bases. The trim removed 3 bases at V and 6 bases at J, leaving 7 bases unmatched. The CDR3 has 15 amino acids. The germline V gene encodes CDR1 SGHRS and CDR2 YFSETQ.

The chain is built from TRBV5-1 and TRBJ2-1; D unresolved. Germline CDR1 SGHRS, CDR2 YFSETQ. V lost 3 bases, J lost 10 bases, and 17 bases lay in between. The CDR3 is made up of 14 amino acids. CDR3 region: CASSSPAGKWEQFF. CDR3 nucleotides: TGCGCCAGCAGCTCGCCTGCCGGTAAGTGGGAGCAGTTCTTC.

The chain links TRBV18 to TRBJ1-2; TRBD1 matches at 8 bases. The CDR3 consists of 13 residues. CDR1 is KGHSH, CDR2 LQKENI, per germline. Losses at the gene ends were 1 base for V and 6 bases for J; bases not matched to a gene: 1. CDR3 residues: CASSPQTGDGYTF. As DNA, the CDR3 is TGTGCCAGCTCACCACAGACAGGGGATGGCTACACCTTC.

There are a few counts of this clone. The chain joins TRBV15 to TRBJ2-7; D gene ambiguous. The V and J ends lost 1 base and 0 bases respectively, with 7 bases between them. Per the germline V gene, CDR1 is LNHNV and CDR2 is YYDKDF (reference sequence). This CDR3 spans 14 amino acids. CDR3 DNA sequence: TGTGCCACCAGCAGAGCAGGTTACTCCTACGAGCAGTACGTC. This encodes CATSRAGYSYEQYV.

CDR3 in DNA: TGTGCCAGTACTCGAGTAACAGGGGGCCCCACCGGGGAGCTGTTTTTT. This codes for CASTRVTGGPTGELFF. The chain has TRBV19 and TRBJ2-2, with 9 bases matching TRBD1. Germline lookup yields CDR1 LNHDA and CDR2 SQIVND (reference sequence). The CDR3 totals 16 residues. V was clipped by 7 bases and J by 4 bases; unmatched bases: 10.

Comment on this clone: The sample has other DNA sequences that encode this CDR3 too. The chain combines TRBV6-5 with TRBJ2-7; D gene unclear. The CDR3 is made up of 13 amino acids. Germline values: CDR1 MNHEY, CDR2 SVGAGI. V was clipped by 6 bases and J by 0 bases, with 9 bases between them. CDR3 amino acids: CASRAGSSYEQYV. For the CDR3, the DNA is TGTGCCAGCAGGGCAGGAAGCTCCTACGAGCAGTACGTC.

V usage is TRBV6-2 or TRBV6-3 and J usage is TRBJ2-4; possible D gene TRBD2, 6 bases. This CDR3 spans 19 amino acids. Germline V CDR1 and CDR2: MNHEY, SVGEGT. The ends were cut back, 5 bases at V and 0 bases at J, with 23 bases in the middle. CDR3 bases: TGTGCCAGCAGTACGGGAGAAATATACAGTGAACTAGCCAAAAACATTCAGTACTTC. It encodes CASSTGEIYSELAKNIQYF.

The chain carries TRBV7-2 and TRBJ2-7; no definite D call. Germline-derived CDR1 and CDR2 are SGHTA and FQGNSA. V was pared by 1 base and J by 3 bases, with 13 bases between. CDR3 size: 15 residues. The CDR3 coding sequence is TGTGCCAGCAGCTTAGATCCAGCCAGTAGCTACGAGCAGTACGTC. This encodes CASSLDPASSYEQYV.

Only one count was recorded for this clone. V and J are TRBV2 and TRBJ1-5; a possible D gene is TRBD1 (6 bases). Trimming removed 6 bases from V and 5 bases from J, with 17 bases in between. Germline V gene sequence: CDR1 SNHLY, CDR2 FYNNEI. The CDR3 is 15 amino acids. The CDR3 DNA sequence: TGTGCCAGCAGCTTAGAGGGGGTCAACTATCAGCCCCAGCATTTT. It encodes CASSLEGVNYQPQHF.

DNA of the CDR3: TGTGCCAGCAGCCCCGCGGGTCCAATGAACACTGAAGCTTTCTTT. Its protein is CASSPAGPMNTEAFF. The rearrangement joins TRBV11-2 to TRBJ1-1; D is undetermined. V gave up 5 bases and J gave up 0 bases, with 13 bases separating them. Germline CDR1 is SGHAT and CDR2 is FQNNGV. CDR3 length: 15 amino acids.

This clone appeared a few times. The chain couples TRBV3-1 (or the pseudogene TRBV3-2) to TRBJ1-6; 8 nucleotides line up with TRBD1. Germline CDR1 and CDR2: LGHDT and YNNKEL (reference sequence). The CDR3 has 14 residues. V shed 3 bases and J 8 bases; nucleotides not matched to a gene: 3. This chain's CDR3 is CASSQGQDYSPLHF. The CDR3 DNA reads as TGTGCCAGCAGCCAGGGACAGGACTATTCACCCCTCCACTTT.

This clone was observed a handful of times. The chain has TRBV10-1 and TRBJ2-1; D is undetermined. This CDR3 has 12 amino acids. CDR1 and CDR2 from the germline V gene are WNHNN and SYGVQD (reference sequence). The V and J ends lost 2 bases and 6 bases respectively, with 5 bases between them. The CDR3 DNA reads TGCGCCAGCAGTGAGAGGGTCAATGAGCAGTTCTTC. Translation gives CASSERVNEQFF.

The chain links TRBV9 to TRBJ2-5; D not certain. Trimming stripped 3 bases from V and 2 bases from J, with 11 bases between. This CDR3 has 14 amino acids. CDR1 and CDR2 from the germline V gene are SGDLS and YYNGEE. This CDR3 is CASSGWATQETQYF. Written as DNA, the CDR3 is TGTGCCAGCAGCGGGTGGGCTACACAAGAGACCCAGTACTTC.

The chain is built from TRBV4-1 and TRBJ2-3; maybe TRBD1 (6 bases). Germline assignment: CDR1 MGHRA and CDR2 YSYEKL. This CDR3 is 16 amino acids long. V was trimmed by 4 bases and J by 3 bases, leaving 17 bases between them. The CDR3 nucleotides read TGCGCCAGCAGCCGACGACAGGACGGATTTACAGATACGCAGTATTTT. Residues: CASSRRQDGFTDTQYF.

Here the CDR3 reads CASSLGQGWSSGFTDTQYF. The CDR3 bases are TGTGCCAGCAGCCTGGGACAGGGATGGTCTAGCGGCTTCACAGATACGCAGTATTTT. The chain recombines TRBV14 with TRBJ2-3; 9 bases line up with TRBD1. V lost 4 bases and J lost 2; bases outside the gene matches: 16. The germline CDR1 and CDR2 sequences are SGHDN and FVKESK. CDR3 length: 19 amino acids.

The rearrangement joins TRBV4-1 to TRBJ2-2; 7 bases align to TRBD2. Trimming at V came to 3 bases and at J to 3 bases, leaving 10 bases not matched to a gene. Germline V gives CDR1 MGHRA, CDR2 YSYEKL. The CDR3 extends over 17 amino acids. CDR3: CASSHSWRGSDTGELFF. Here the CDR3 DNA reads TGCGCCAGCAGCCATTCCTGGCGGGGGAGTGACACCGGGGAGCTGTTTTTT.

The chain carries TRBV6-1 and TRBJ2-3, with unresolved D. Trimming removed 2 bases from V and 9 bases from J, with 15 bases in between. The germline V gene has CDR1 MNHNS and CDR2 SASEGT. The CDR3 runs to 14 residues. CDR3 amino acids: CASSEFKGLGTQYF. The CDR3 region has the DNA TGTGCCAGCAGTGAATTTAAGGGTTTAGGCACGCAGTATTTT.

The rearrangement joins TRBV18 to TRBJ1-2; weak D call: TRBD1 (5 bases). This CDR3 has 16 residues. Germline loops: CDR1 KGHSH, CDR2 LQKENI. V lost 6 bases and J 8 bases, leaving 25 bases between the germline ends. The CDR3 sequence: CASSPLRDAQSGGYTF. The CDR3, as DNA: TGTGCCAGCTCCCCCCTCCGGGACGCTCAAAGCGGGGGCTACACCTTC.

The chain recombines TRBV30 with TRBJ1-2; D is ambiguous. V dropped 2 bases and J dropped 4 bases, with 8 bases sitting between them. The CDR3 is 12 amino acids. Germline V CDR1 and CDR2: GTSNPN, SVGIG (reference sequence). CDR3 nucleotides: TGTGCCTGGAGTCGGGCGACCTATGGCTACACCTTC. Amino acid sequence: CAWSRATYGYTF.

The CDR3 loop reads CATSRGDTQYF. The CDR3 coding sequence is TGTGCCACCAGTCGTGGAGATACGCAGTATTTT. The chain is built from TRBV24-1 and TRBJ2-3; D is ambiguous. The length of the CDR3 is 11 residues. V gave up 6 bases and J gave up 5 bases, with 5 bases separating them. From germline, CDR1 is KGHDR and CDR2 SFDVKD.

The CDR3: CASSLLVENTEAFF. In DNA form, the CDR3 reads TGCGCCAGCAGCTTGTTGGTAGAGAACACTGAAGCTTTCTTT. V is TRBV5-1 and J is TRBJ1-1; no clear D gene. V lost 1 base, J lost 1 base, and 8 bases lay in between. This CDR3 contains 14 residues. The germline CDR1 and CDR2 sequences are SGHRS and YFSETQ.